This T cell receptor beta chain was recorded in a study of blood T cell repertoires in COVID-19. For the study at large: COVID-19 samples, acute and convalescent, were from the United States, Italy and Spain. The cDNA or gDNA used as material had been derived from T cells, B-cell-depleted T cells, or PBMCs.

CDR3 length: 11 amino acids. Trimming stripped 3 bases from V and 7 bases from J, with 6 bases between. Per germline, CDR1 GTSNPN and CDR2 SVGIG (reference sequence). Original handling: Estimates of nucleated cell counts were drawn from the amplification of reference gene primers. Repertoires were generated with immunoSEQ multiplex PCR, while TCRdb's copy carries only in-frame clones and drops some. From that table come the V and J calls and clone size; the DNA was used to work out D and trimming. The table has fewer than 45,000 clones, roughly four fifths seen once. The sample taken for sequencing was peripheral blood. The clonotype comes from a man aged 40-49 years with active or convalescent COVID-19. This chain connects TRBV30 to TRBJ2-2, with D tentatively TRBD2 (5 bases). The CDR3 DNA follows: TGTGCCTGGAGGAGCGGCGGGGAGCTGTTTTTT. This gives the protein CAWRSGGELFF.